The present entry profiles one T cell receptor beta chain with its context. Antigen: not known. This entry is derived from a study of cytomegalovirus exposure and HLA in healthy donors. Study-wide context: The early release's HLA-typed donors yielded 70 million to 85 million unique TCRs.

Researchers ran the PCR with 60 Vbeta and 13 Jbeta primers. As processed by the authors: Later reanalysis found 60 million to 90 million unique TCR beta chains, roughly 10 million of them shared. Some clones are missing from TCRdb's copy, which holds only in-frame ones; the method was immunoSEQ multiplex PCR. V and J calls and clone size follow that table, whereas D and trimming were derived from the DNA. Counted here are around 150,000 clones, over 75% occurring once; the ten biggest clones make up approximately 0.89%. Whole-study findings and limits: According to an earlier analysis, most TCR beta V segments yielded productive rearrangements about 87% or about 30% of the time. The study flagged roughly 160 TCR beta chains as cytomegalovirus-associated.

This TCR came from a woman in her forties or fifties in good health and CMV-seropositive. The sequenced sample consisted of PBMCs.

The CDR3, as DNA: TGTGCCAGCAGCTCAAGGGGGGGGGTGACGGCTGAAGCTTTCTTT. Amino acid sequence: CASSSRGGVTAEAFF. The chain is built from TRBV11-2 and TRBJ1-1; weak D call: TRBD1 (6 bases). V lost 4 bases to trimming and J lost 6 bases, with 18 bases between them. Germline V gives CDR1 SGHAT, CDR2 FQNNGV. The CDR3 runs 15 residues.